This TCR beta chain was documented in a study of blood T cell repertoires in COVID-19. Study-level information: The origin of the acute and convalescent COVID-19 samples was the United States, Italy and Spain. T cells, B-cell-depleted T cells, or PBMCs supplied cDNA or gDNA.

In the study's own analysis: By means of reference gene primer amplification, nucleated cell counts were estimated. Method: immunoSEQ multiplex PCR; TCRdb's copy keeps in-frame clones and lacks some. V and J calls and clone size are given by that table; D and trimming were obtained from the DNA. The profile covers under 300,000 clones, with about nine tenths appearing a single time and more than 1.5% taken by the ten largest. Germline values: CDR1 MNHNS, CDR2 SASEGT. This CDR3 is 14 amino acids long. V lost 1 base and J 7 bases, leaving 11 bases between the germline ends. Recovery among Cohort 3 donors was established by two negative PCRs, clearance, or symptom resolution.

The receptor was derived from a woman aged 55-69 years who had recovered from COVID-19. The rearrangement joins TRBV6-1 to TRBJ1-5, with D unclear. The sequenced sample consisted of PBMCs or T cells enriched from blood (not recorded which). In DNA, the CDR3 is TGTGCCAGCAGTGAAGTCGGAGGGAGCCAGCCCCAGCATTTT. This codes for CASSEVGGSQPQHF.